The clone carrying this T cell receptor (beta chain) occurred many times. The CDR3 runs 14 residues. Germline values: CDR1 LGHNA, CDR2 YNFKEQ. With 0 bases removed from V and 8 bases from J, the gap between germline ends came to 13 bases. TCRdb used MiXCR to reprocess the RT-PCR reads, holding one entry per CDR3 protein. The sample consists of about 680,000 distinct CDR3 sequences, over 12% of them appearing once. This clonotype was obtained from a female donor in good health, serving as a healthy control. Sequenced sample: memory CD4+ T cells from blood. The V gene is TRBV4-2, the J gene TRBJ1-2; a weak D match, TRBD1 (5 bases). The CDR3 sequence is CASSQDLAGPGYTF. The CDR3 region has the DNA TGTGCCAGCAGCCAAGACCTCGCGGGGCCCGGCTACACCTTC.